These 25 T cell receptor beta chains came from one sample sequenced in a study of T cell repertoires and HLA-DP antigens. Assay: immunoSEQ multiplex PCR; the TCRdb copy retains only in-frame clones and omits some. The data contain about 120,000 clones, around 92% of them singletons. These receptors lack a known antigen. Sequenced input: CD4+ T cells from PBMCs. The source is a woman aged 18-29 years in good health and CMV-seronegative.

This sequence joins TRBV6-6 and TRBJ2-7, with 13 bases matching TRBD2. After removal of 8 bases from V and 12 bases from J, the junction contained 13 bases not matched to a gene. The CDR3 spans 14 residues. Germline lookup yields CDR1 MNHNY and CDR2 SVGAGI (reference sequence). In nucleotides, the CDR3 is TGTGCCAGCTCCACCGGGACTAGCGGGGCCCCGGGGTACGTC. It yields the protein CASSTGTSGAPGYV.

V usage is TRBV5-4 and J usage is TRBJ2-7, with 7 nucleotides matching TRBD1. The germline gives CDR1 SGHNT, CDR2 YYREEE (reference sequence). With V trimmed by 5 bases and J by 6 bases, 5 bases remained unmatched. The CDR3 is 12 residues long. In DNA, the CDR3 is TGTGCCAGCAGGAGACAGGGCGGCGAGCAGTACTTC. Its translation is CASRRQGGEQYF.

The rearrangement links TRBV6-5 to TRBJ1-1, with 7 bases matching TRBD1. CDR3 length: 14 residues. Germline-derived CDR1 and CDR2 are MNHEY and SVGAGI. Losses at the gene ends were 5 bases for V and 0 bases for J; bases not matched to a gene: 3. The CDR3: CASSRDSMNTEAFF. In DNA, the CDR3 is TGTGCCAGCAGTCGGGACAGCATGAACACTGAAGCTTTCTTT.

This clone has only one observation. The CDR3 spells CACTRQVSLYEQYF. The CDR3 coding sequence is TGTGCCTGTACACGACAGGTTTCTCTCTACGAGCAGTACTTC. The chain employs TRBV30 and TRBJ2-7; TRBD1 might be the D (6 bases). Trimming removed 6 bases from V and 3 bases from J, with 18 bases in between. CDR1 and CDR2 from the germline V gene are GTSNPN and SVGIG (reference sequence). This CDR3 comprises 14 residues.

This chain connects TRBV28 to TRBJ1-5; possibly TRBD1 for D (5 bases). Per the germline V gene, CDR1 is MDHEN and CDR2 is SYDVKM. V lost 3 bases to trimming and J lost 4 bases, with 19 bases between them. The CDR3 totals 17 residues. DNA for the CDR3: TGTGCCAGCAGTTTCGTTTGGGGTGGGGGTGATAATCAGCCCCAGCATTTT. Amino acids: CASSFVWGGGDNQPQHF.

This chain joins TRBV2 and TRBJ1-5; TRBD1 agrees at 9 bases. CDR1 and CDR2 from the germline V gene are SNHLY and FYNNEI. The V gene end was trimmed by 10 bases and the J gene end by 4 bases; junction bases not matched to a gene: 8. The CDR3 extends over 14 amino acids. The CDR3 coding sequence is TGTGCCACCAAACAGGGGGCGTGGAATCAGCCCCAGCATTTT. It specifies CATKQGAWNQPQHF.

CDR3 nucleotide sequence: TGCGCCAGCAGCCAAGGACAGGGGGCGATAGAAGAAAAACTGTTTTTT. Translation gives CASSQGQGAIEEKLFF. This rearrangement joins TRBV4-1 to TRBJ1-4; 10 nucleotides line up with TRBD1. CDR3 size: 16 residues. With V trimmed by 1 base and J by 8 bases, 7 bases remained unmatched. Germline CDR1 MGHRA, CDR2 YSYEKL.

The rearrangement links TRBV5-4 to TRBJ2-7; D is unresolved. With 0 bases removed from V and 0 bases from J, the gap between germline ends came to 7 bases. This CDR3 is 14 amino acids long. Germline CDR1 is SGHNT and CDR2 is YYREEE (reference sequence). The DNA of the CDR3 is TGTGCCAGCAGCTTGGTTCCAGGCTCCTACGAGCAGTACTTC. This encodes CASSLVPGSYEQYF. The full variable domain, its missing parts supplied by reference TRBV5-4 and TRBJ2-7, is ETGVTQSPTHLIKTRGQQVTLRCSSQSGHNTVSWYQQALGQGPQFIFQYYREEENGRGNFPPRFSGLQFPNYSSELNVNALELDDSALYLCASSLVPGSYEQYFGPGTRLTVT.

V and J are TRBV5-4 and TRBJ2-5; D unresolved. With 4 bases removed from V and 2 bases from J, the gap between germline ends came to 3 bases. The CDR3 contains 11 residues. From germline, CDR1 is SGHNT and CDR2 YYREEE (reference sequence). The CDR3 region is CASSIQETQYF. CDR3 nucleotides: TGTGCCAGCAGCATTCAAGAGACCCAGTACTTC.

The gene calls are TRBV19 and TRBJ2-7; 8 bases line up with TRBD2. The trim removed 3 bases at V and 6 bases at J, leaving 16 bases unmatched. Germline V gene sequence: CDR1 LNHDA, CDR2 SQIVND (reference sequence). The CDR3 length is 17 residues. CDR3 coding DNA: TGTGCCAGTAGTATGAGAGGTGGACTAGCTTCCCTCGGCGAGCAGTACTTC. Translating gives CASSMRGGLASLGEQYF.

This chain links TRBV28 with TRBJ1-2; D perhaps matches TRBD1 (5 bases). The CDR3 spans 12 residues. Trimming cost V 3 bases and J 8 bases, with 10 bases left between them. The V gene's germline CDR1 is MDHEN and CDR2 SYDVKM. CDR3 coding DNA: TGTGCCAGCAGTTTGGGAAGGGGCGGCTACACCTTC. This sequence encodes CASSLGRGGYTF.

The V gene is TRBV6-6, the J gene TRBJ1-5, with TRBD1 identical over 11 bases. CDR3 length equals 15 residues. Germline V gives CDR1 MNHNY, CDR2 SVGAGI (reference sequence). J gave up 4 bases and V 6 bases, and 5 bases lay outside the gene matches. The CDR3 region is CASRPGQGGNQPQHF. The CDR3 DNA reads as TGTGCCAGCAGGCCGGGACAGGGGGGGAATCAGCCCCAGCATTTT.

The chain couples TRBV30 to TRBJ2-5, with a weak D call TRBD1 (6 bases). CDR1 and CDR2 from the germline V gene are GTSNPN and SVGIG (reference sequence). CDR3 size: 15 residues. Trimming took off 0 bases at V and 7 bases at J, with 18 bases between the two ends. CDR3 loop: CAWSVNRIQGGTQYF. The DNA of the CDR3 is TGTGCCTGGAGTGTAAACCGTATCCAAGGGGGGACCCAGTACTTC.

This chain links TRBV19 with TRBJ2-5; 12 bases are a match to TRBD1. The V and J ends lost 5 bases and 5 bases, in that order; junction bases with no gene match: 6. Germline V gene data show CDR1 as LNHDA and CDR2 as SQIVND (reference sequence). This CDR3 has 15 amino acids. CDR3 DNA: TGTGCCAGTAGTGGGACAGGGGGCTTTTCGGAGACCCAGTACTTC. Translated: CASSGTGGFSETQYF. The full variable domain, rest sourced from reference TRBV19 and TRBJ2-5, is DGGITQSPKYLFRKEGQNVTLSCEQNLNHDAMYWYRQDPGQGLRLIYYSQIVNDFQKGDIAEGYSVSREKKESFPLTVTSAQKNPTAFYLCASSGTGGFSETQYFGPGTRLLVL.

This rearrangement joins TRBV5-4 to TRBJ1-2; D unclear. Trimming cost V 2 bases and J 2 bases, with 10 bases left between them. Germline V gene sequence: CDR1 SGHNT, CDR2 YYREEE (reference sequence). CDR3 size: 14 residues. The CDR3 bases are TGTGCCAGCAGCTTCGGCGGGGAGAACTATGGCTACACCTTC. This codes for CASSFGGENYGYTF.

The sample holds one count of this clone. CDR3 bases: TGTGCCAGCAGCTTAGGACATAATAACTATGGCTACACCTTC. Translated, it gives CASSLGHNNYGYTF. The rearrangement joins TRBV7-2 to TRBJ1-2; no reliable D call. Trimming removed 1 base at V and 1 base at J, with 7 bases between. The CDR3 totals 14 residues. CDR1 is SGHTA, CDR2 FQGNSA, per germline.

The chain couples TRBV7-9 to TRBJ2-4, with D uncertain. The germline V and J ends were trimmed by 7 bases and 2 bases, with 9 bases remaining between them. Germline V gives CDR1 SEHNR, CDR2 FQNEAQ (reference sequence). This CDR3 is built from 13 residues. The CDR3 coding sequence is TGTGCCAGCACCGGGTCCACCAAAAACATTCAGTACTTC. It specifies CASTGSTKNIQYF.

The chain recombines TRBV28 with TRBJ2-3; no clear D. Trimming removed 6 bases at V and 2 bases at J, with 3 bases between. The CDR3 is 11 amino acids. From germline, CDR1 is MDHEN and CDR2 SYDVKM. The CDR3 sequence is CASSYTDTQYF. CDR3 sequence (DNA): TGTGCCAGCAGCTACACAGATACGCAGTATTTT.

This clone was seen only once. The genes are TRBV19 and TRBJ1-5, with 9 positions matching TRBD1. The germline V gene encodes CDR1 LNHDA and CDR2 SQIVND (reference sequence). The V and J ends lost 10 bases and 5 bases, in that order; junction bases with no gene match: 18. This CDR3 spans 17 amino acids. The CDR3 protein is CATKRGTGIGGDQPQHF. The CDR3 nucleotides are TGTGCCACCAAGCGGGGGACAGGGATAGGAGGGGATCAGCCCCAGCATTTT.

The gene calls are TRBV6-5 and TRBJ1-5; D is perhaps TRBD1 (5 bases). V was cut by 0 bases and J by 7 bases, with 13 bases left in between. Germline loops: CDR1 MNHEY, CDR2 SVGAGI. The CDR3 covers 15 residues. The CDR3 nucleotides are TGTGCCAGCAGTTACTCGAGGACAATTATCCAGCCCCAGCATTTT. Translating gives CASSYSRTIIQPQHF.

The chain combines TRBV29-1 with TRBJ1-1; 9 nucleotides agree with TRBD1. Per germline, CDR1 SQVTM and CDR2 ANQGSEA. V lost 6 bases, J lost 1 base, and 3 bases stayed unmatched. CDR3 size: 13 residues. CDR3 sequence: CSVRTGANTEAFF. The CDR3 DNA reads as TGCAGCGTCCGGACAGGGGCGAACACTGAAGCTTTCTTT.

This clone occurred once. This rearrangement joins TRBV28 to TRBJ2-1; 7 bases fit TRBD1. V dropped 6 bases and J dropped 5; count of bases not matched to a gene: 7. CDR1 is MDHEN, CDR2 SYDVKM, per germline. CDR3 size: 14 residues. In DNA form, the CDR3 reads TGTGCCAGCAGGAGGACAGGAGCACACAATGAGCAGTTCTTC. It specifies CASRRTGAHNEQFF.

The rearrangement uses TRBV5-5 and TRBJ2-5; a possible D gene is TRBD2 (5 bases). Germline V gene lookup returns CDR1 SGHKS and CDR2 YYEKEE (reference sequence). The V and J ends lost 0 bases and 9 bases respectively, with 15 bases between them. The CDR3 consists of 14 residues. In nucleotides, the CDR3 is TGTGCCAGCAGCTTGGACATCGAGCGGAGAGCCCAGTACTTC. It is translated as CASSLDIERRAQYF.

The J gene is TRBJ2-1, the V gene TRBV25-1; 11 bases are shared with TRBD1. The CDR3 length is 16 residues. CDR1 and CDR2 from the germline V gene are MGHDK and SYGVNS. With V trimmed by 3 bases and J by 8 bases, 9 bases remained unmatched. The CDR3 sequence: CASSDVSGQGDDEQFF. CDR3 sequence (DNA): TGTGCCAGCAGTGATGTGTCGGGACAGGGGGACGATGAGCAGTTCTTC. Using reference TRBV25-1 and TRBJ2-1 for the parts outside the CDR3, the full variable domain is EADIYQTPRYLVIGTGKKITLECSQTMGHDKMYWYQQDPGMELHLIHYSYGVNSTEKGDLSSESTVSRIRTEHFPLTLESARPSHTSQYLCASSDVSGQGDDEQFFGPGTRLTVL.

This CDR3 reads CAISESRGLNEKLFF. CDR3 sequence (DNA): TGTGCCATCAGTGAAAGCAGGGGCCTTAATGAAAAACTGTTTTTT. The genes are TRBV10-3 and TRBJ1-4; a weak D match, TRBD1 (6 bases). V gave up 3 bases and J gave up 4 bases, with 12 bases separating them. The CDR3 totals 15 residues. Germline V gene sequence: CDR1 ENHRY, CDR2 SYGVKD.